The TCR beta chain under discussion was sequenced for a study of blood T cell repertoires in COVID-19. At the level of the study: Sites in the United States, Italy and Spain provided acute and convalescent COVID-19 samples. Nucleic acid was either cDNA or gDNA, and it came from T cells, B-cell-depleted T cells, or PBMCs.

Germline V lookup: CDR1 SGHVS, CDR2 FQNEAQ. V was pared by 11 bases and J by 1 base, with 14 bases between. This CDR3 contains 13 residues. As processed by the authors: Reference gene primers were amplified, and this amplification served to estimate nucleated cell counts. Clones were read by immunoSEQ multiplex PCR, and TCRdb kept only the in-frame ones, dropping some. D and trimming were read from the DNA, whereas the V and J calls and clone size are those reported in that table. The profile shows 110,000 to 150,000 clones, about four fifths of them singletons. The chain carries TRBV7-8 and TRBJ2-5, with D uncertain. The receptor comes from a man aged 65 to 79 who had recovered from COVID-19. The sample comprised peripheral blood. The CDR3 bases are TGTGCCGGATCGGGTGGCAGCCAAGAGACCCAGTACTTC. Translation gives CAGSGGSQETQYF.